These 9 T cell receptor beta chains share one sample of origin, sequenced in a study of cytomegalovirus exposure and HLA in healthy donors. Both 60 Vbeta primers and 13 Jbeta primers went into the PCR. Produced via immunoSEQ multiplex PCR; TCRdb's table is partial and in-frame only. This table lists over 30,000 clones. Sequencing was performed on PBMCs. The receptors shown here come from a woman aged 40 to 50 in good health and CMV-seropositive.

CDR3 sequence reads: CASSLRETQYF. In DNA form, the CDR3 reads TGTGCCAGCAGTTTGCGGGAGACGCAGTATTTT. The J gene is TRBJ2-3, the V gene TRBV27; 7 bases are a match to TRBD2. Germline V CDR1 and CDR2: MNHEY, SMNVEV (reference sequence). The CDR3 extends over 11 amino acids. V lost 3 bases, J lost 9 bases, and 0 bases stayed unmatched.

V is TRBV7-2 and J is TRBJ1-5, with D perhaps TRBD1 (5 bases). This CDR3 region has 15 residues. The V and J ends lost 0 bases and 6 bases respectively, with 12 bases between them. Germline CDR1 and CDR2: SGHTA and FQGNSA. CDR3 sequence: CASSLAGGLGQPQHF. The CDR3 DNA follows: TGTGCCAGCAGCTTAGCCGGGGGTCTAGGTCAGCCCCAGCATTTT.

The chain recombines TRBV14 with TRBJ2-3; D remains ambiguous. Germline CDR1 reads SGHDN; CDR2 reads FVKESK. The CDR3 has 12 amino acids. V lost 2 bases to trimming and J lost 6 bases, with 6 bases between them. The CDR3 sequence is CASSQFPDTQYF. As DNA, the CDR3 is TGTGCCAGCAGCCAATTTCCGGATACGCAGTATTTT. Full variable domain (remainder filled in from reference TRBV14 and TRBJ2-3): EAGVTQFPSHSVIEKGQTVTLRCDPISGHDNLYWYRRVMGKEIKFLLHFVKESKQDESGMPNNRFLAERTGGTYSTLKVQPAELEDSGVYFCASSQFPDTQYFGPGTRLTVL.

V usage is TRBV2 and J usage is TRBJ2-3; 9 positions match TRBD1. This CDR3 spans 16 amino acids. The germline V gene has CDR1 SNHLY and CDR2 FYNNEI. J gave up 4 bases and V 6 bases, and 11 bases lay outside the gene matches. CDR3 sequence reads: CASSNWDRAASDTQYF. The CDR3 DNA follows: TGTGCCAGCAGCAATTGGGACAGGGCGGCGTCAGATACGCAGTATTTT.

The chain employs TRBV9 and TRBJ2-2; D is perhaps TRBD2 (5 bases). Germline values: CDR1 SGDLS, CDR2 YYNGEE. This CDR3 spans 14 amino acids. The ends were cut back, 0 bases at V and 7 bases at J, with 10 bases in the middle. Here the CDR3 DNA reads TGTGCCAGCAGCGTAGTTCGAGAGGGCGGGGAGCTGTTTTTT. Translation: CASSVVREGGELFF.

Here the CDR3 DNA reads TGCGCCAGCAGCCAAGAACGGGGATTCACTGAAGCTTTCTTT. It encodes CASSQERGFTEAFF. This sequence joins TRBV4-1 and TRBJ1-1; no reliable D call. CDR3 size: 14 residues. The germline V gene has CDR1 MGHRA and CDR2 YSYEKL. The V gene lost 0 bases and the J gene lost 4 bases, with 9 bases spanning the gap.

In the case of this clone: One end of the junction does not line up with germline, which may come from a read error. The V and J genes are TRBV5-1 and TRBJ2-7, with a weak D call TRBD2 (5 bases). The CDR3 has 14 residues. CDR1 is SGHRS, CDR2 YFSETQ, per germline. Here the CDR3 reads CASSPAGISYEQSF. In DNA form, the CDR3 reads TGCGCCAGCAGCCCGGCCGGGATCTCCTACGAGCAGTCCTTC.

V and J are TRBV10-2 and TRBJ2-2; TRBD2 agrees at 7 bases. There are 14 residues in the CDR3. Germline-derived CDR1 and CDR2 are WSHSY and SAAADI. The trim removed 2 bases at V and 5 bases at J, leaving 2 bases unmatched. CDR3: CASSEGGGTGELFF. The CDR3 DNA reads TGCGCCAGCAGTGAGGGGGGAGGGACCGGGGAGCTGTTTTTT.

V and J are TRBV5-1 and TRBJ2-3, with a tentative D call TRBD2 (6 bases). Germline loops: CDR1 SGHRS, CDR2 YFSETQ. Trimming cost V 1 base and J 5 bases, with 17 bases left between them. The CDR3 spans 16 residues. CDR3: CASSLNLGVGGDTQYF. The CDR3 DNA sequence: TGCGCCAGCAGCTTGAACCTCGGCGTGGGGGGAGATACGCAGTATTTT.